Below, one T cell receptor beta chain is given with its context. The data derive from a study of blood T cell repertoires in COVID-19. Study-level information: Acute and convalescent COVID-19 specimens originated in the United States, Italy and Spain.

The CDR3 covers 15 residues. CDR1 SGHRS and CDR2 YFSETQ come from the germline V gene. Trimming cost V 4 bases and J 5 bases; bases outside gene matches: 7. Some clones are missing from TCRdb's copy, which holds only in-frame ones; the method was immunoSEQ multiplex PCR. The table records 100,000 to 150,000 clones, around nine tenths of them present only once. The sequencing input was peripheral blood. This clonotype was obtained from a woman aged 70-85 years with COVID-19, enrolled during active disease. This chain uses TRBV5-1 with TRBJ2-3; TRBD2 aligns across 10 bases. This CDR3 reads CASSRGLATGDTQYF. The CDR3 DNA reads TGCGCCAGCAGCCGGGGACTAGCGACCGGAGATACGCAGTATTTT.